This TCR beta chain originates from a study of blood T cell repertoires in COVID-19. The V end was cut by 3 bases, the J end by 3 bases, with 12 bases between. Germline V gene sequence: CDR1 DFQATT, CDR2 SNEGSKA (reference sequence). The CDR3 is made up of 13 amino acids. Per the authors' pipeline: Counts of nucleated cells, estimated from reference gene primer amplification, were obtained. Here immunoSEQ multiplex PCR was the method, and the copy in TCRdb shows in-frame clones only, minus some. V and J calls plus clone size are reproduced from that table; the DNA served to infer D and trimming. The table records some 260,000 clones, 82% of them present only once.

The V gene is TRBV20-1, the J gene TRBJ2-7; D is possibly TRBD2 (5 bases). Sequenced material: peripheral blood. This receptor was taken from a woman between 18 and 29 years old with acute or convalescent COVID-19. The CDR3 reads CSASGSSGYEQYF. The CDR3 bases are TGCAGTGCTAGTGGGTCGAGCGGCTACGAGCAGTACTTC.